Presented here are 16 T cell receptor beta chains from one specimen sequenced in a study of cytomegalovirus exposure and HLA in healthy donors. The PCR employed 60 Vbeta primers together with 13 Jbeta primers. TCRdb keeps only in-frame clones here, not all; method: immunoSEQ multiplex PCR. The sample includes 130,000 to 150,000 clones, 70% to 85% seen only once; the top ten take 9.7%. Sample: PBMCs. The receptor source for this set is an older woman in good health and CMV-seropositive.

The chain joins TRBV4-1 to TRBJ2-1, with D unresolved. CDR3 length: 13 amino acids. Trimming took 0 bases from V and 4 from J, leaving 4 bases between them. From germline, CDR1 is MGHRA and CDR2 YSYEKL. The CDR3, as DNA: TGCGCCAGCAGCCAAGAGCGGTACAATGAGCAGTTCTTC. It translates to CASSQERYNEQFF.

V is TRBV7-2 and J is TRBJ2-7, with D maybe TRBD2 (6 bases). Trimming took off 5 bases at V and 2 bases at J, with 13 bases between the two ends. The CDR3 covers 14 residues. The germline gives CDR1 SGHTA, CDR2 FQGNSA. DNA of the CDR3: TGTGCCAGCAGCCGCTCTAGCGCAGCCTACGAGCAGTACTTC. It encodes CASSRSSAAYEQYF.

This chain uses TRBV27 with TRBJ2-7; D might be TRBD1 (6 bases). The CDR3 runs to 17 residues. The V end lost 3 bases, the J end lost 0 bases, and 18 bases lay between the germline ends. CDR1 and CDR2 from the germline V gene are MNHEY and SMNVEV (reference sequence). As DNA, the CDR3 is TGTGCCAGCAGTTTGTTTTCCCCAGGGGACCCCTCCTACGAGCAGTACTTC. Translating gives CASSLFSPGDPSYEQYF.

The chain has TRBV6-5 and TRBJ2-1; the D gene is possibly TRBD1 (6 bases). CDR1 and CDR2 from the germline V gene are MNHEY and SVGAGI. There are 14 residues in the CDR3. The V gene lost 6 bases and the J gene lost 9 bases, with 18 bases spanning the gap. CDR3 nucleotides: TGTGCCAGCAGACTTAACAGCCTCAGGGGTGAGCAGTTCTTC. Its translation is CASRLNSLRGEQFF.

The chain has TRBV18 and TRBJ1-2, with 9 bases aligning to TRBD1. V shed 3 bases and J 6 bases; nucleotides not matched to a gene: 2. Germline V gives CDR1 KGHSH, CDR2 LQKENI. CDR3 size: 13 residues. The CDR3 is CASSPGTGNGYTF. In DNA form, the CDR3 reads TGTGCCAGCTCACCTGGGACAGGGAATGGCTACACCTTC.

This clone was seen only once. This rearrangement joins TRBV10-1 to TRBJ2-1, with 9 positions matching TRBD2. V lost 4 bases and J lost 0; bases outside the gene matches: 7. CDR1 and CDR2 (germline): WNHNN, SYGVQD (reference sequence). The CDR3 runs to 17 residues. CDR3 bases: TGCGCCAGCAGTGCCATAGCGGGAGTTCCCTCCTACAATGAGCAGTTCTTC. Translation: CASSAIAGVPSYNEQFF.

The gene calls are TRBV7-3 and TRBJ1-1, with TRBD1 matching 7 bases. Germline V gene lookup returns CDR1 SGHTA and CDR2 FQGTGA. V dropped 5 bases and J dropped 0; count of bases not matched to a gene: 6. The CDR3 has 15 residues. CDR3 amino acids: CASSLTGIVNTEAFF. As DNA, the CDR3 is TGTGCCAGCAGCCTGACAGGGATTGTGAACACTGAAGCTTTCTTT.

The chain couples TRBV28 to TRBJ2-7, with 9 bases that match TRBD2. The trim removed 7 bases at V and 0 bases at J, leaving 7 bases unmatched. The CDR3 loop spans 15 amino acids. Germline V lookup: CDR1 MDHEN, CDR2 SYDVKM. In nucleotides, the CDR3 is TGTGCCAGCACCCGGAGTAGCGGGAGCTCCTACGAGCAGTACTTC. As protein: CASTRSSGSSYEQYF.

The J gene is TRBJ2-5, the V gene TRBV5-1, with a weak D call TRBD2 (6 bases). CDR3 size: 14 residues. With 5 bases removed from V and 2 bases from J, the gap between germline ends came to 13 bases. Per germline, CDR1 SGHRS and CDR2 YFSETQ. CDR3 sequence: CASRGGLLQETQYF. In DNA, the CDR3 is TGCGCCAGCAGGGGGGGACTCCTTCAAGAGACCCAGTACTTC. Variable domain in full (rest from reference TRBV5-1 and TRBJ2-5): KAGVTQTPRYLIKTRGQQVTLSCSPISGHRSVSWYQQTPGQGLQFLFEYFSETQRNKGNFPGRFSGRQFSNSRSEMNVSTLELGDSALYLCASRGGLLQETQYFGPGTRLLVL.

The chain uses TRBV2 and TRBJ2-7, with D maybe TRBD1 (5 bases). Trimming shortened V by 9 bases and J by 6 bases, and 15 bases separated the two germline ends. CDR3 length: 12 residues. CDR1 is SNHLY, CDR2 FYNNEI, per germline. This CDR3 reads CASSQGPGEQYF. In nucleotides, the CDR3 is TGTGCCAGTTCTCAGGGCCCTGGCGAGCAGTACTTC.

The chain recombines TRBV19 with TRBJ1-5; TRBD1 matches 7 bases. The trim removed 3 bases at V and 6 bases at J, leaving 5 bases unmatched. The CDR3 contains 14 residues. CDR1 is LNHDA, CDR2 SQIVND, per germline (reference sequence). The CDR3 sequence is CASSIVRGPQPQHF. In DNA form, the CDR3 reads TGTGCCAGTAGTATCGTAAGGGGGCCTCAGCCCCAGCATTTT.

The chain employs TRBV7-2 and TRBJ1-4; 7 nucleotides align to TRBD1. V lost 0 bases, J lost 7 bases, and 11 bases stayed unmatched. Per germline, CDR1 SGHTA and CDR2 FQGNSA. The CDR3 consists of 17 residues. The CDR3 sequence: CASSLALPSGGGEKLFF. Here the CDR3 DNA reads TGTGCCAGCAGCTTAGCGCTTCCCTCAGGGGGTGGTGAAAAACTGTTTTTT. The full variable domain, completed using reference TRBV7-2 and TRBJ1-4, is GAGVSQSPSNKVTEKGKDVELRCDPISGHTALYWYRQSLGQGLEFLIYFQGNSAPDKSGLPSDRFSAERTGGSVSTLTIQRTQQEDSAVYLCASSLALPSGGGEKLFFGSGTQLSVL.

The V gene is TRBV18, the J gene TRBJ1-5; a weak D match, TRBD1 (6 bases). This CDR3 contains 15 residues. V was pared by 4 bases and J by 4 bases, with 14 bases between. CDR1 KGHSH and CDR2 LQKENI come from the germline V gene. The CDR3 spells CASSQTGKGNQPQHF. The DNA of the CDR3 is TGTGCCAGCTCACAAACAGGGAAGGGTAATCAGCCCCAGCATTTT.

DNA for the CDR3: TGTGCCAGCAGTGAAAACTATTGGGGGCAGACCCAGTACTTC. Its protein is CASSENYWGQTQYF. This chain uses TRBV6-1 with TRBJ2-5, with D perhaps TRBD1 (6 bases). CDR1 and CDR2 (germline): MNHNS, SASEGT. CDR3 length equals 14 residues. The germline V and J ends were trimmed by 2 bases and 6 bases, with 13 bases remaining between them.

The V and J genes are TRBV28 and TRBJ2-7; D may be TRBD1 (6 bases). CDR1 is MDHEN and CDR2 is SYDVKM in the germline V gene. The V gene lost 6 bases and the J gene lost 2 bases, with 11 bases spanning the gap. The CDR3 sequence is 13 residues long. The CDR3 DNA follows: TGTGCCAGCAGGGGGACACCCACCTACGAGCAGTACTTC. Translating it yields CASRGTPTYEQYF.

V is TRBV14 and J is TRBJ1-5; D is possibly TRBD1 (6 bases). Germline values: CDR1 SGHDN, CDR2 FVKESK. With 0 bases removed from V and 6 bases from J, the gap between germline ends came to 21 bases. The CDR3 spans 18 residues. The CDR3 region is CASSQDRKDSGGSQPQHF. The DNA for the CDR3 is TGTGCCAGCAGCCAAGATCGAAAGGACAGTGGGGGAAGTCAGCCCCAGCATTTT.